Each of the 16 T cell receptor beta chains below was sequenced from the same sample in a study of cytomegalovirus exposure and HLA in healthy donors. This table comes from immunoSEQ multiplex PCR, and its TCRdb copy is limited to in-frame clones, with some not included. The table shows under 300,000 clones, with about 86% occurring only once. Sequenced sample: PBMCs. Receptors originate from a woman aged 25 to 39 in good health and CMV-seropositive.

V is TRBV6-1 and J is TRBJ2-6; D may be TRBD1 (5 bases). CDR3 length equals 15 residues. V was shortened by 0 bases and J by 11 bases, with 14 bases between the two germline ends. Germline V lookup: CDR1 MNHNS, CDR2 SASEGT. CDR3: CASSEALQGLDVLTF. The CDR3 coding sequence is TGTGCCAGCAGTGAAGCGCTTCAGGGATTGGACGTCCTGACTTTC.

The gene calls are TRBV19 and TRBJ1-1; 11 bases fit TRBD1. V shed 7 bases, J shed 4 bases, and the junction held 8 bases outside the gene matches. There are 15 residues in the CDR3. The germline gives CDR1 LNHDA, CDR2 SQIVND (reference sequence). DNA of the CDR3: TGTGCCAGTACCACGGACAGGGGGCCGCTCACTGAAGCTTTCTTT. Amino acids: CASTTDRGPLTEAFF.

This clone was picked up one time. J is TRBJ2-7 and V is TRBV5-1; 11 bases are a match to TRBD2. Germline CDR1 SGHRS, CDR2 YFSETQ. There are 15 residues in the CDR3. The trim removed 1 base at V and 0 bases at J, leaving 0 bases unmatched. CDR3 in amino acids: CASSLTSGSSYEQYF. The CDR3 DNA reads TGCGCCAGCAGCTTGACTAGCGGGAGCTCCTACGAGCAGTACTTC.

V usage is TRBV11-2 and J usage is TRBJ2-3; no reliable D call. Trimming stripped 5 bases from V and 10 bases from J, with 16 bases between. There are 13 residues in the CDR3. CDR1 SGHAT and CDR2 FQNNGV come from the germline V gene. The CDR3 is CASSPLGRPAQYF. The CDR3 region has the DNA TGTGCCAGCAGCCCCCTGGGCAGGCCCGCGCAGTATTTT.

This chain uses TRBV27 with TRBJ2-4; no reliable D call. Germline V gene sequence: CDR1 MNHEY, CDR2 SMNVEV (reference sequence). The CDR3 length is 14 residues. Trimming left V 5 bases short and J 0 bases short, with 8 bases between. CDR3 region: CASSPGVAKNIQYF. The CDR3 DNA follows: TGTGCCAGCAGTCCCGGAGTAGCCAAAAACATTCAGTACTTC.

The V gene is TRBV10-3, the J gene TRBJ2-7; weak D call: TRBD1 (6 bases). V lost 3 bases, J lost 7 bases, and 19 bases lay in between. The CDR3 covers 15 residues. CDR1 and CDR2 (germline): ENHRY, SYGVKD. In DNA, the CDR3 is TGTGCCATCAGTGAAGACTCCGGGACATCGTTGGAGCAGTACTTC. Translated, it gives CAISEDSGTSLEQYF.

CDR3 bases: TGTGCCAGCAGGGCTCGGACAGGGGGTTCTGTAAACACTGAAGCTTTCTTT. Amino acids: CASRARTGGSVNTEAFF. The chain employs TRBV5-6 and TRBJ1-1; 10 bases match TRBD1. With 5 bases clipped from V and 2 bases from J, the junction kept 12 bases outside the gene matches. The CDR3 is made up of 17 amino acids. Germline V gene data show CDR1 as SGHDT and CDR2 as YYEEEE.

The chain links TRBV28 to TRBJ1-2; 7 bases map to TRBD1. V shed 5 bases, J shed 4 bases, and the junction held 10 bases outside the gene matches. CDR1 MDHEN and CDR2 SYDVKM come from the germline V gene. CDR3 length equals 15 residues. CDR3 bases: TGTGCCAGCAGTCCCAGGGACAGTTTAGGCTATGGCTACACCTTC. Its protein product is CASSPRDSLGYGYTF.

The rearrangement uses TRBV5-6 and TRBJ1-1, with 7 positions matching TRBD1. Germline V gene data show CDR1 as SGHDT and CDR2 as YYEEEE. CDR3 length equals 17 residues. The ends lost 0 bases at V and 1 base at J; junction bases unmatched: 9. CDR3 amino acids: CASSLGQGYRKNTEAFF. The CDR3, as DNA: TGTGCCAGCAGCTTGGGACAGGGTTATCGAAAGAACACTGAAGCTTTCTTT.

The V and J genes are TRBV2 and TRBJ2-1; maybe TRBD2 (5 bases). This CDR3 contains 12 residues. V was clipped by 2 bases and J by 7 bases, with 6 bases between them. CDR1 is SNHLY and CDR2 is FYNNEI in the germline V gene. The CDR3 DNA is TGTGCCAGCAGTGAAAGCGGTAATGAGCAGTTCTTC. This codes for CASSESGNEQFF.

This clone appeared a few times. V is TRBV2 and J is TRBJ1-3; 10 bases line up with TRBD1. This CDR3 spans 12 amino acids. Germline V gives CDR1 SNHLY, CDR2 FYNNEI. The V and J ends lost 6 bases and 9 bases, in that order; junction bases with no gene match: 2. The CDR3 DNA reads TGTGCCAGCAGGGACAGGGGGAGCACCATATATTTT. Its translation: CASRDRGSTIYF.

The genes are TRBV11-2 and TRBJ2-3, with D possibly matching TRBD2 (6 bases). The CDR3 is 16 residues long. Deletions cut 5 bases from V and 1 base from J, with 16 bases between. CDR1 and CDR2 from the germline V gene are SGHAT and FQNNGV. The CDR3 DNA sequence: TGTGCCAGCAGCGCAGGGCGTGGAGGGCGCACAGATACGCAGTATTTT. Translation: CASSAGRGGRTDTQYF.

This rearrangement joins TRBV19 to TRBJ2-2; 8 bases align to TRBD1. Germline V gene data show CDR1 as LNHDA and CDR2 as SQIVND (reference sequence). The CDR3 covers 16 residues. The junction had 9 bases not matched to a gene; V was cut back by 4 bases and J by 5 bases. The CDR3 DNA sequence: TGTGCCAGTAGTAGAACGACAGGGGCGGGGACCGGGGAGCTGTTTTTT. This gives the protein CASSRTTGAGTGELFF.

The chain uses TRBV9 and TRBJ2-1, with TRBD2 matching over 9 bases. J gave up 2 bases and V 2 bases, and 5 bases lay outside the gene matches. Per germline, CDR1 SGDLS and CDR2 YYNGEE. There are 16 residues in the CDR3. CDR3 in DNA: TGTGCCAGCAGCGTCGCTAGCGGGAACACCTACAATGAGCAGTTCTTC. Translated: CASSVASGNTYNEQFF.

As concerns this clone: Its ends do not fully match the called genes, so a read error is possible. V usage is TRBV7-7 and J usage is TRBJ2-5, with 11 positions matching TRBD2. This CDR3 is built from 16 residues. Germline V gene data show CDR1 as SSHAT and CDR2 as FNYEAQ (reference sequence). CDR3 in DNA: TGTGCTAGCAGCTTGGATAGCGGGAGGGCCGGGGAGACCCAGTACTTC. It translates to CASSLDSGRAGETQYF.

V usage is TRBV19 and J usage is TRBJ2-7; a possible D gene is TRBD1 (6 bases). Germline V gene lookup returns CDR1 LNHDA and CDR2 SQIVND (reference sequence). The CDR3 has 14 amino acids. Trimming shortened V by 5 bases and J by 5 bases, and 16 bases separated the two germline ends. CDR3 nucleotides: TGTGCCAGTAGTCTCGCACAGGGCAGGCACGAGCAGTACTTC. As protein: CASSLAQGRHEQYF.